Reported below is one T cell receptor (beta chain). This sample was taken from a study of blood T cell repertoires in COVID-19. Overall study context: Donors in the United States, Italy and Spain gave samples during acute or convalescent COVID-19. Sources were T cells, B-cell-depleted T cells, or PBMCs; the material itself was cDNA or gDNA.

Followed longitudinally, the Seattle patients had been enrolled during active infection. Germline CDR1 MDHEN, CDR2 SYDVKM. With 11 bases removed from V and 8 bases from J, the gap between germline ends came to 21 bases. This CDR3 is 14 amino acids long. Per the original data handling: Researchers report that nucleated cell counts were estimated from reference gene primer amplification. This table comes from immunoSEQ multiplex PCR, and its TCRdb copy is limited to in-frame clones, with some not included. V and J calls and clone size are given by that table; D and trimming were obtained from the DNA. The sample carries 300,000 to 450,000 clones, more than 70% recorded once.

The sequence came from a woman aged 55-69 years with COVID-19, enrolled during active disease. Sequencing used peripheral blood. The chain uses TRBV28 and TRBJ1-4; the D is unclear. The CDR3 reads CACSSSGVGEKLFF. Written as DNA, the CDR3 is TGTGCCTGCTCTAGTTCCGGGGTTGGGGAAAAACTGTTTTTT.